These T cell receptor beta chains were read from a single sample in a study of blood T cell repertoires in COVID-19. Using immunoSEQ multiplex PCR, the repertoire was profiled, and TCRdb retains in-frame clones only, with some absent. The sample records about 280,000 clones, about nine tenths being singletons. The sequencing sample was made of PBMCs or T cells enriched from blood (not recorded which). The receptors were sampled from a woman aged 60-75 years who had recovered from COVID-19. The CDR3 runs from the conserved cysteine through the conserved F or W. The D gene is left open where the match is weak. Clone size appears in some rows only: once, few, many, or a class for an expanded clone.

clone_size j_call v_call d_call cdr3_aa cdr3_nt
- TRBJ1-5 TRBV6-1 - CASSEGVWQGRQPQHF TGTGCCAGCAGTGAAGGAGTGTGGCAGGGTCGTCAGCCCCAGCATTTT
- TRBJ1-2 TRBV20-1 - CSASMRYGYTF TGCAGTGCTAGCATGAGGTATGGCTACACCTTC
- TRBJ2-2 TRBV7-6 - CASSLVQGLPGELFF TGTGCCAGCAGCTTAGTCCAGGGATTGCCCGGGGAGCTGTTTTTT
- TRBJ1-2 TRBV5-6 TRBD1 CASSEGQGLYYGYTF TGTGCCAGCAGCGAGGGACAGGGGTTATACTATGGCTACACCTTC
- TRBJ2-1 TRBV27 TRBD2 CASSYSPAGVYNEQFF TGTGCCAGCAGTTACAGCCCAGCGGGAGTCTACAATGAGCAGTTCTTC
- TRBJ1-4 TRBV28 TRBD1 CASSLSAGGEKLFF TGTGCCAGCAGTTTATCGGCAGGGGGGGAAAAACTGTTTTTT
- TRBJ1-5 TRBV9 - CASSVAPSSNQPQHF TGTGCCAGCAGCGTAGCCCCGAGCAGCAATCAGCCCCAGCATTTT
- TRBJ2-7 TRBV3-1/TRBV3-2 TRBD2 CASSRAGPYEQYF TGTGCCAGCAGCCGAGCGGGGCCCTACGAGCAGTACTTC
- TRBJ2-1 TRBV19 TRBD1 CASSMIQGAWSYNEQFF TGTGCCAGTAGTATGATACAGGGGGCTTGGTCCTACAATGAGCAGTTCTTC
- TRBJ1-5 TRBV24-1 - CATSDPSSRRAQHF TGTGCCACCAGTGATCCCTCTTCTCGGAGAGCCCAGCATTTT
- TRBJ1-2 TRBV19 TRBD1 CASSITGKRTGVYGYTF TGTGCCAGTAGCATAACGGGCAAAAGGACAGGGGTTTATGGCTACACCTTC
- TRBJ2-7 TRBV25-1 - CASSELGGGDEQYF TGTGCCAGCAGTGAGCTCGGCGGCGGGGACGAGCAGTACTTC
- TRBJ2-3 TRBV9 TRBD2 CASSASLAGGSDTQYF TGTGCCAGCAGCGCGAGCCTAGCGGGGGGGTCAGATACGCAGTATTTT
- TRBJ2-7 TRBV19 - CASSIAGTSSGEQYF TGTGCCAGTAGTATTGCGGGCACCTCCTCTGGCGAGCAGTACTTC
- TRBJ1-1 TRBV7-8 - CASSFRTGVTEAFF TGTGCCAGCAGCTTTAGAACGGGAGTCACTGAAGCTTTCTTT
- TRBJ2-5 TRBV19 - CASTYGRLNGLEETQYF TGTGCCAGTACATACGGTCGCCTAAACGGGTTGGAAGAGACCCAGTACTTC
- TRBJ1-1 TRBV5-1 - CASSLAGQRNTEAFF TGCGCCAGCAGCTTGGCCGGACAAAGGAACACTGAAGCTTTCTTT
many TRBJ1-5 TRBV24-1 - CATSEGAEYQPQHF TGTGCCACCAGTGAGGGGGCAGAGTATCAGCCCCAGCATTTT